This TCR beta chain was sequenced during a study of regulatory T cells in long-lasting Graves disease. This clonotype was found a few times. Both iRepertoire HTBI primers and Arm-PCR of CDR3 regions were used to build the TCR beta libraries. TCRdb re-derived calls from the multiplex PCR reads in MiXCR, one entry per CDR3 protein. The table shows around 450,000 distinct CDR3 sequences, with 20% to 25% occurring only once. The time point is: persistent/refractory GD, antithyroid drugs over 5 years with positive TRAb. The TCR library was prepared using RNA isolated from PBMCs. Sample: peripheral blood mononuclear cells (PBMCs), taken when the disease was refractory, from a patient treated with antithyroid drugs. This sequence originates from a female donor with Graves disease.

The CDR3 DNA reads as TGCAGTGCTAGAGATGAGATGGCTAGCGGGGGAGCGTGGGAGACCCAGTACTTC. This gives the protein CSARDEMASGGAWETQYF. The V gene is TRBV20-1, the J gene TRBJ2-5; TRBD2 aligns across 10 bases. The ends lost 0 bases at V and 5 bases at J; junction bases unmatched: 15. Germline CDR1 and CDR2: DFQATT and SNEGSKA (reference sequence). The length of the CDR3 is 18 residues.